This T cell receptor (beta chain) was recorded in a study of T cell responses to AZD1222 COVID-19 vaccine. Germline assignment: CDR1 SEHNR and CDR2 FQNEAQ (reference sequence). There are 17 residues in the CDR3. V lost 3 bases and J 8 bases, leaving 22 bases between the germline ends. With regard to this clone: Antigen: not known.

Samples with a second dose at about 4 or about 12 weeks were pooled together. Findings and caveats of the study: Spike-specific TCR breadth rose after two AZD1222 doses, and depth rose as well. Repertoires were sampled only after the peak T cell response. The sample set comprised mostly white British donors with more females, and clonal diversity was possibly underestimated.

The assay was immunoSEQ multiplex PCR, and TCRdb's table has in-frame clones only and misses some. The sample holds roughly 90,000 clones, 75% to 90% seen once. The material sequenced was peripheral blood, taken 28 days after the second AZD1222 dose. The receptor comes from an adult who received the AZD1222 COVID-19 vaccine. The chain carries TRBV7-9 and TRBJ1-4, with D unclear. CDR3 region: CASSFGGRVVVGEKLFF. The CDR3 nucleotides read TGTGCCAGCAGCTTTGGTGGGAGGGTCGTCGTTGGGGAAAAACTGTTTTTT.